These T cell receptor beta chains were read from a single sample in a study of T-cell reconstitution after alpha-beta-depleted transplantation in children. In TCRdb, the PCR reads were re-called with MiXCR into one record per CDR3 protein. This table has roughly 400,000 distinct CDR3 sequences, 43% appearing once. The specimen comprised PBMCs, sampled before TCRalphabeta/CD19-depleted stem cell transplant. These receptors were collected from a girl aged 2-10 years with aplastic anemia, due to receive a stem cell transplant. CDR3s include the opening cysteine and the closing phenylalanine or tryptophan. The order of the fields is D gene, V gene, CDR3 length, CDR3 protein. D genes are given only for firm matches.

d_call: TRBD1; v_call: TRBV15; cdr3_length: 16; cdr3_aa: CATSREGTGVNEKLFF
d_call: .; v_call: TRBV20-1; cdr3_length: 15; cdr3_aa: CSASSAMGLYNEQFF
d_call: TRBD2; v_call: TRBV5-1; cdr3_length: 16; cdr3_aa: CASSLGTSGSRGELFF
d_call: TRBD2; v_call: TRBV3-1; cdr3_length: 17; cdr3_aa: CASSLTRGGRSTYEQYF
d_call: TRBD1; v_call: TRBV29-1; cdr3_length: 12; cdr3_aa: CSVQTGAYEQYF
d_call: .; v_call: TRBV27; cdr3_length: 15; cdr3_aa: CASISSTGKRTGYTF
d_call: .; v_call: TRBV27; cdr3_length: 14; cdr3_aa: CASSLLTGFYEQYF
d_call: .; v_call: TRBV7-2; cdr3_length: 14; cdr3_aa: CASSSSGQGETQYF
d_call: .; v_call: TRBV4-1; cdr3_length: 16; cdr3_aa: CASSQVLAKTYNEQFF
d_call: TRBD2; v_call: TRBV20-1; cdr3_length: 15; cdr3_aa: CSARDRTSGKGEQFF
d_call: .; v_call: TRBV20-1; cdr3_length: 16; cdr3_aa: CSASWATGTFTDTQYF
d_call: TRBD2; v_call: TRBV18; cdr3_length: 16; cdr3_aa: CASSPKLAGAYNEQFF
d_call: TRBD2; v_call: TRBV7-2; cdr3_length: 16; cdr3_aa: CASSPQWRELADTQYF
d_call: .; v_call: TRBV5-1; cdr3_length: 11; cdr3_aa: CASSLSRELFF
d_call: TRBD2; v_call: TRBV7-9; cdr3_length: 15; cdr3_aa: CASSQPGGSLHEQYF